Listed here are 16 T cell receptor beta chains from one sample, sequenced in a study of type 1 and type 2 diabetes patients. The PCR template was genomic DNA. A primer set of 30 forward and 13 reverse primers amplified the CDR3. One entry per CDR3 protein, called by TCRdb with MiXCR from the multiplex PCR reads. Among a few hundred thousand distinct CDR3 sequences listed, 47% were seen once. Sequencing was carried out using peripheral blood mononuclear cells (PBMCs). The receptor set was obtained from a man younger than 35 with type 2 diabetes.

The rearrangement uses TRBV2 and TRBJ2-3; D is unclear. Germline V gene lookup returns CDR1 SNHLY and CDR2 FYNNEI. V shed 5 bases and J shed 3 bases, with 3 bases lying between them. This CDR3 region has 11 residues. CDR3 protein: CASSKTDTQYF. The CDR3 DNA is TGTGCCAGCAGTAAAACAGATACGCAGTATTTT.

The sample holds a few counts of this clonotype. The rearrangement uses TRBV4-2 and TRBJ1-1; no firm D call. The V gene lost 2 bases and the J gene lost 1 base, with 5 bases spanning the gap. Germline V lookup: CDR1 LGHNA, CDR2 YNFKEQ. The CDR3 contains 13 residues. The CDR3: CASSQRPNTEAFF. In nucleotides, the CDR3 is TGTGCCAGCAGCCAACGGCCGAACACTGAAGCTTTCTTT.

V is TRBV7-2 and J is TRBJ1-1, with 10 bases matching TRBD1. The CDR3 covers 16 residues. The J segment lost 2 bases and the V segment lost 0 bases, leaving 3 bases of the junction unmatched. Looked up from germline, CDR1 is SGHTA and CDR2 is FQGNSA. The CDR3 DNA follows: TGTGCCAGCAGCTTAGCGGGGACAGGGGCCAACACTGAAGCTTTCTTT. Translating gives CASSLAGTGANTEAFF.

The chain carries TRBV20-1 and TRBJ2-7; 12 positions agree with TRBD2. The CDR3 totals 14 residues. Trimming at V came to 2 bases and at J to 4 bases, leaving 3 bases not matched to a gene. Germline V gene sequence: CDR1 DFQATT, CDR2 SNEGSKA (reference sequence). CDR3 amino acids: CSARLAGGSYEQYF. For the CDR3, the DNA is TGCAGTGCTAGACTAGCGGGAGGGTCTTACGAGCAGTACTTC.

This clonotype was seen once. The gene calls are TRBV20-1 and TRBJ1-6; TRBD1 matches at 9 bases. CDR3 length: 15 residues. With V trimmed by 2 bases and J by 7 bases, 6 bases remained unmatched. From germline, CDR1 is DFQATT and CDR2 SNEGSKA (reference sequence). CDR3 coding DNA: TGCAGTGCTAGACATACCGGGACAGGGAATTCACCCCTCCACTTT. Translating it yields CSARHTGTGNSPLHF.

This clonotype came up many times. This chain joins TRBV14 and TRBJ2-7, with D possibly matching TRBD1 (6 bases). V dropped 4 bases and J dropped 3 bases, with 10 bases sitting between them. CDR3 size: 13 residues. In germline, CDR1 is SGHDN, CDR2 FVKESK. The CDR3 spells CASSRTQGYEQYF. The CDR3, as DNA: TGTGCCAGCAGCCGCACACAGGGCTACGAGCAGTACTTC.

This clonotype was detected a few times. The rearrangement joins TRBV28 to TRBJ2-1; 7 bases map to TRBD1. Trimming cost V 10 bases and J 4 bases; bases outside gene matches: 7. The CDR3 spans 13 residues. The V gene's germline CDR1 is MDHEN and CDR2 SYDVKM. The CDR3 DNA reads TGTGCCACTCAAGACAGGGTGTACAATGAGCAGTTCTTC. Translated: CATQDRVYNEQFF.

The V call is TRBV15, the J call TRBJ1-2; perhaps TRBD1 as D (5 bases). The CDR3 sequence is 15 residues long. CDR1 and CDR2 (germline): LNHNV, YYDKDF (reference sequence). V shed 0 bases and J shed 6 bases, with 14 bases lying between them. The CDR3 is CATSRDGRGENGYTF. CDR3 nucleotides: TGTGCCACCAGCAGAGATGGGCGGGGGGAGAATGGCTACACCTTC.

The rearrangement joins TRBV29-1 to TRBJ2-1; tentatively, D is TRBD1 (6 bases). The CDR3 length is 13 residues. CDR1 and CDR2 from the germline V gene are SQVTM and ANQGSEA. The V and J ends lost 3 bases and 9 bases respectively, with 15 bases between them. CDR3 coding DNA: TGCAGCGTTGATAACAGGGCCGAGGGTGAGCAGTTCTTC. This codes for CSVDNRAEGEQFF.

This sequence joins TRBV6-5 and TRBJ2-5; the D is unclear. Near its end, the DNA agrees better with TRBJ2-1, so the J call may be wrong. The CDR3 length is 9 residues. Germline V gene data show CDR1 as MNHEY and CDR2 as SVGAGI. For the CDR3, the DNA is TGTGCCAGCACTACAGAGCAGTTCTTC. It is translated as CASTTEQFF.

The chain joins TRBV19 to TRBJ1-4, with D tentatively TRBD1 (6 bases). With 9 bases removed from V and 6 bases from J, the gap between germline ends came to 20 bases. The germline gives CDR1 LNHDA, CDR2 SQIVND (reference sequence). The CDR3 totals 15 residues. The CDR3 nucleotides are TGTGCCAGCAAGACCGGGGGCCGTGGGTATGAAAAACTGTTTTTT. Translating gives CASKTGGRGYEKLFF.

The chain joins TRBV2 to TRBJ2-5, with D unresolved. The J call may be in error: the DNA end matches TRBJ2-1 better. CDR1 is SNHLY, CDR2 FYNNEI, per germline. The CDR3 covers 15 residues. The CDR3 sequence is CASSEGEASYNEQFF. In nucleotides, the CDR3 is TGTGCCAGCAGTGAAGGGGAAGCCTCCTACAATGAGCAGTTCTTC.

The chain uses TRBV20-1 and TRBJ2-5, with D possibly matching TRBD2 (5 bases). This CDR3 contains 15 residues. In germline, CDR1 is DFQATT, CDR2 SNEGSKA (reference sequence). V dropped 2 bases and J dropped 4 bases, with 17 bases sitting between them. CDR3 residues: CSARLRGYGVETQYF. The DNA for the CDR3 is TGCAGTGCTAGACTCCGGGGTTACGGTGTAGAGACCCAGTACTTC.

The chain uses TRBV19 and TRBJ2-7; D may match TRBD1 or TRBD2 (6 bases each). The CDR3 has 14 amino acids. Germline CDR1 and CDR2: LNHDA and SQIVND (reference sequence). V was pared by 6 bases and J by 0 bases, with 12 bases between. The CDR3 DNA is TGTGCCAGTAGCCAACAGGGAGGCTCCTACGAGCAGTACTTC. It is translated as CASSQQGGSYEQYF.

The V call is TRBV2, the J call TRBJ2-1; 8 bases line up with TRBD2. The germline CDR1 and CDR2 sequences are SNHLY and FYNNEI. Losses at the gene ends were 5 bases for V and 8 bases for J; bases not matched to a gene: 11. The CDR3 is 15 amino acids. The chain's CDR3 is CASSHGTSDGDEQFF. The DNA for the CDR3 is TGTGCCAGCAGTCACGGGACTAGTGATGGGGATGAGCAGTTCTTC. Using reference TRBV2 and TRBJ2-1 for the parts outside the CDR3, the full variable domain is EPEVTQTPSHQVTQMGQEVILRCVPISNHLYFYWYRQILGQKVEFLVSFYNNEISEKSEIFDDQFSVERPDGSNFTLKIRSTKLEDSAMYFCASSHGTSDGDEQFFGPGTRLTVL.

The chain employs TRBV29-1 and TRBJ2-5; no definite D call. This CDR3 contains 14 residues. V was trimmed by 4 bases and J by 1 base, leaving 13 bases between them. CDR1 and CDR2 (germline): SQVTM, ANQGSEA. In DNA, the CDR3 is TGCAGCGTTGGCTATTCTGTTTCCCAAGAGACCCAGTACTTC. It specifies CSVGYSVSQETQYF.